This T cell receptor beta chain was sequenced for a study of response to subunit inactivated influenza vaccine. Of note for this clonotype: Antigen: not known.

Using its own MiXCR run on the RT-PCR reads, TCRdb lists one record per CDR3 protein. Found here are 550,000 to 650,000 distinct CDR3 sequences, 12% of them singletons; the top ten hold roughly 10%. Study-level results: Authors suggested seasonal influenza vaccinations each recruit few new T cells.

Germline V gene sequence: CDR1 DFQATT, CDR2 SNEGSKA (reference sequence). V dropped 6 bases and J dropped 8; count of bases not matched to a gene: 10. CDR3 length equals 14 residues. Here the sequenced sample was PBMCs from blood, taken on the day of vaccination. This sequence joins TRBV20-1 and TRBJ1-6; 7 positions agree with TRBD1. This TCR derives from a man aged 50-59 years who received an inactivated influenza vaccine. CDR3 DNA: TGCAGTGCCCCCCCTCGACAGGGACATTCACCCCTCCACTTT. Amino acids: CSAPPRQGHSPLHF.